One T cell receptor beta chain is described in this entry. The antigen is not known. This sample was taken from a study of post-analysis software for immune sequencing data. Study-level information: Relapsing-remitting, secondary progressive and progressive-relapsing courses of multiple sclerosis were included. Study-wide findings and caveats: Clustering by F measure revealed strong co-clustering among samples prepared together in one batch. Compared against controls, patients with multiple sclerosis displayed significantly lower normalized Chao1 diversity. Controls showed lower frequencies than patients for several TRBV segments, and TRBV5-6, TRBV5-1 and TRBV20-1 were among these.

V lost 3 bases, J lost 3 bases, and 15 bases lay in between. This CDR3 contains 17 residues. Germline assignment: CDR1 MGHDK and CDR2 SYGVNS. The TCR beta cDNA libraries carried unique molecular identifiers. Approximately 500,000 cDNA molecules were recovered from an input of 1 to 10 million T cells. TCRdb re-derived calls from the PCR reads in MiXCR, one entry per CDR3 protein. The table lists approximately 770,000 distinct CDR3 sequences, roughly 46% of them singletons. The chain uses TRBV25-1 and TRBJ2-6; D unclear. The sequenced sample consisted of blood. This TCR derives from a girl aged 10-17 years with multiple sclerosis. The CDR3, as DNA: TGTGCCAGCAGTGACTCCCAGACCCTAGTTGGGGCCAACGTCCTGACTTTC. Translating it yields CASSDSQTLVGANVLTF.